This T cell receptor beta chain was recorded in a study of OX40 agonist ivuxolimab in advanced cancers. This clone was seen once. The V end was cut by 0 bases, the J end by 8 bases, with 14 bases between. Germline values: CDR1 SGHRS, CDR2 YFSETQ. CDR3 size: 14 residues. Method: immunoSEQ multiplex PCR; TCRdb's copy keeps in-frame clones and lacks some. The sample includes roughly 100,000 clones, 84% of them seen just once. Sample: CD4+ or CD8+ T cells sorted from blood, taken in a trial of the OX40 agonist ivuxolimab. The TCR sequence derives from an adult with an advanced solid tumor such as melanoma, head and neck, liver or kidney cancer. This chain connects TRBV5-1 to TRBJ1-2; D gene ambiguous. Written as DNA, the CDR3 is TGCGCCAGCAGCTTGGAACACCCACTCGGGGGCTACACCTTC. It specifies CASSLEHPLGGYTF.